This T cell receptor (beta chain) was sequenced in a study of blood T cell repertoires in COVID-19. This table comes from immunoSEQ multiplex PCR, and its TCRdb copy is limited to in-frame clones, with some not included. Of just under 50,000 clones listed, 90% were seen once; the top ten hold almost 4%. CDR1 is LNHDA, CDR2 SQIVND, per germline (reference sequence). This CDR3 comprises 13 residues. Trimming removed 4 bases from V and 10 bases from J, with 11 bases in between. The sample taken for sequencing was peripheral blood. The source is a human donor in a cohort sampled during active COVID-19. The genes are TRBV19 and TRBJ1-6; D is undetermined. The CDR3 region has the DNA TGTGCCAGTAGTAGACAAAGTCGGTCACCCCTCCACTTT. It yields the protein CASSRQSRSPLHF.